These 28 T cell receptor beta chains were sequenced from one sample in a study of somatic mutations in cytotoxic T cells in rheumatoid arthritis. Sequencing used immunoSEQ multiplex PCR; TCRdb keeps in-frame clones, though not all of them. The table records fewer than 20,000 clones, roughly 70% of them present only once. Sequenced sample: CD8+ T cells sorted from blood. The receptors originated from a man in his sixties in good health.

With respect to this clone: At one end, the junction sequence differs from germline, possibly due to a read error. V and J are TRBV6-5 and TRBJ2-5; possible D gene TRBD2, 7 bases. This CDR3 contains 16 residues. Germline V lookup: CDR1 MNHEY, CDR2 SVGAGI. The CDR3: CASSYGGATYQETRYF. In DNA form, the CDR3 reads TGTGCCAGCAGTTACGGGGGGGCCACGTACCAAGAGACCCGGTACTTC.

The chain links TRBV29-1 to TRBJ2-5; weak D call: TRBD1 (5 bases). This CDR3 has 14 amino acids. V shed 3 bases and J shed 3 bases, with 14 bases lying between them. CDR1 is SQVTM and CDR2 is ANQGSEA in the germline V gene. The CDR3: CSVEHPGQEETQYF. The CDR3 DNA sequence: TGCAGCGTTGAGCACCCAGGGCAGGAAGAGACCCAGTACTTC.

The J gene is TRBJ1-3, the V gene TRBV10-3; TRBD1 matches at 7 bases. CDR3 size: 17 residues. Per the germline V gene, CDR1 is ENHRY and CDR2 is SYGVKD. V lost 2 bases, J lost 0 bases, and 7 bases stayed unmatched. CDR3 in DNA: TGTGCCATCAGTGAGAGGGGACAGAGTTTCTCTGGAAACACCATATATTTT. Translating gives CAISERGQSFSGNTIYF.

J is TRBJ2-2 and V is TRBV9; TRBD2 agrees at 11 bases. The CDR3 spans 16 residues. Trimming took 3 bases from V and 6 from J; bases not matched to a gene: 7. Germline-derived CDR1 and CDR2 are SGDLS and YYNGEE. The CDR3 region has the DNA TGTGCCAGCAGCGAACTAGCGGGAGCAGGGGCCGGGGAGCTGTTTTTT. It encodes CASSELAGAGAGELFF.

The CDR3 loop is CATSTTSGEYNEQFF. CDR3 DNA sequence: TGTGCCACCAGCACAACTAGCGGGGAGTACAATGAGCAGTTCTTC. The chain has TRBV15 and TRBJ2-1; 10 bases match TRBD2. CDR3 length equals 15 residues. Trimming cost V 4 bases and J 4 bases; bases outside gene matches: 4. Germline V CDR1 and CDR2: LNHNV, YYDKDF (reference sequence).

The genes are TRBV6-1 and TRBJ1-6; tentative D call: TRBD1 (5 bases). Germline loops: CDR1 MNHNS, CDR2 SASEGT. This CDR3 comprises 14 residues. Deletions cut 4 bases from V and 3 bases from J, with 7 bases between. The CDR3 DNA is TGTGCCAGCAGTGGGGGCTACTATAATTCACCCCTCCACTTT. It is translated as CASSGGYYNSPLHF.

By frequency in the sample, this clone is large. The CDR3 is CASSQSGYSYEQYF. The CDR3 DNA sequence: TGTGCCAGCAGCCAGAGCGGTTACTCCTACGAGCAGTACTTC. This sequence joins TRBV7-9 and TRBJ2-7, with D possibly being TRBD2 (5 bases). V lost 5 bases and J lost 0, with 11 bases in between. The germline CDR1 and CDR2 sequences are SEHNR and FQNEAQ (reference sequence). CDR3 length equals 14 residues. The entire variable domain, with the rest obtained from reference TRBV7-9 and TRBJ2-7, is as follows: DTGVSQNPRHKITKRGQNVTFRCDPISEHNRLYWYRQTLGQGPEFLTYFQNEAQLEKSRLLSDRFSAERPKGSFSTLEIQRTEQGDSAMYLCASSQSGYSYEQYFGPGTRLTVT.

The J gene is TRBJ1-1, the V gene TRBV6-5; 7 bases are a match to TRBD1. CDR1 MNHEY and CDR2 SVGAGI come from the germline V gene. The CDR3 length is 15 residues. Losses at the gene ends were 6 bases for V and 1 base for J; bases not matched to a gene: 8. The DNA for the CDR3 is TGTGCCAGCAGGATACGGACAGGCAGGAACACTGAAGCTTTCTTT. Its translation: CASRIRTGRNTEAFF.

This clone occurred once. J is TRBJ2-6 and V is TRBV27; weak D call: TRBD2 (7 bases). The CDR3 has 15 residues. The germline V and J ends were trimmed by 2 bases and 9 bases, with 14 bases remaining between them. Germline CDR1 MNHEY, CDR2 SMNVEV (reference sequence). The CDR3 loop reads CASSLRGAHVNVLTF. DNA for the CDR3: TGTGCCAGCAGTTTACGGGGGGCGCATGTCAACGTCCTGACTTTC.

V gene TRBV5-1 combines with J gene TRBJ2-1, with 9 bases matching TRBD2. CDR1 is SGHRS and CDR2 is YFSETQ in the germline V gene. This CDR3 spans 15 amino acids. V was pared by 4 bases and J by 12 bases, with 14 bases of the junction left unmatched. The CDR3 region is CASSLSGGPRVGQFF. The CDR3 DNA sequence: TGCGCCAGCAGCCTAAGCGGGGGGCCGCGGGTAGGGCAGTTCTTC.

The chain carries TRBV5-5 and TRBJ2-5; D may be TRBD1 (6 bases). The CDR3 has 11 residues. V dropped 5 bases and J dropped 6 bases, with 8 bases sitting between them. In germline, CDR1 is SGHKS, CDR2 YYEKEE (reference sequence). The CDR3 is CASRQGQTQYF. CDR3 DNA sequence: TGTGCCAGCAGACAGGGTCAGACCCAGTACTTC.

The genes are TRBV27 and TRBJ2-3; the match to TRBD1 covers 10 bases. Germline values: CDR1 MNHEY, CDR2 SMNVEV (reference sequence). This CDR3 is 16 amino acids long. The V gene end was trimmed by 2 bases and the J gene end by 4 bases; junction bases not matched to a gene: 6. The CDR3 region has the DNA TGTGCCAGCAGTTTAAACCCGGGACAGGGGCCAGATACGCAGTATTTT. This sequence encodes CASSLNPGQGPDTQYF.

The CDR3 spells CSVEGPVTLEQFF. DNA of the CDR3: TGCAGCGTTGAGGGCCCTGTGACGCTTGAGCAGTTCTTC. The V call is TRBV29-1, the J call TRBJ2-1; no reliable D call. Trimming took 3 bases from V and 9 from J, leaving 15 bases between them. The CDR3 sequence is 13 residues long. Per the germline V gene, CDR1 is SQVTM and CDR2 is ANQGSEA.

The chain uses TRBV5-6 and TRBJ1-1; TRBD1 agrees at 7 bases. Trimming removed 4 bases from V and 8 bases from J; junction bases left unmatched: 2. Germline CDR1 SGHDT, CDR2 YYEEEE. The CDR3 spans 11 residues. CDR3 loop: CASSVDREAFF. The CDR3 bases are TGTGCCAGCAGCGTGGACAGGGAAGCTTTCTTT.

The chain has TRBV7-9 and TRBJ2-5; D not resolved. The assigned J gene may be wrong: the sequence end matches TRBJ2-7 better. Germline V gives CDR1 SEHNR, CDR2 FQNEAQ (reference sequence). The CDR3 contains 11 residues. CDR3 nucleotide sequence: TGTGCCAGCAGTGTCTCCTACGAGCAGTACTTC. Amino acid sequence: CASSVSYEQYF.

This rearrangement joins TRBV13 to TRBJ2-3; the D gene is possibly TRBD2 (5 bases). Trimming left V 1 base short and J 5 bases short, with 10 bases between. The CDR3 is 14 residues long. In germline, CDR1 is PRHDT, CDR2 FYEKMQ (reference sequence). CDR3 sequence: CASSLVSDLDTQYF. The CDR3 DNA reads as TGTGCCAGCAGCTTAGTCTCGGACTTAGATACGCAGTATTTT.

The CDR3 DNA follows: TGTGCCAGCAGCTTACAACTAGCGGGAGGGCCTATCTCCTACGAGCAGTACTTC. Translated: CASSLQLAGGPISYEQYF. V usage is TRBV11-2 and J usage is TRBJ2-5; 13 nucleotides agree with TRBD2. The J call may be faulty, since TRBJ2-7 better matches the DNA end. This CDR3 is 18 amino acids long. Germline V CDR1 and CDR2: SGHAT, FQNNGV.

The V call is TRBV9, the J call TRBJ2-1; D is undetermined. The CDR3 contains 15 residues. Deletions cut 4 bases from V and 0 bases from J, with 11 bases between. CDR1 and CDR2 (germline): SGDLS, YYNGEE. As DNA, the CDR3 is TGTGCCAGCAGCACCTACTGGAGCTCCTACAATGAGCAGTTCTTC. It is translated as CASSTYWSSYNEQFF.

V usage is TRBV30 and J usage is TRBJ2-1; 13 nucleotides align to TRBD2. This CDR3 is built from 14 residues. Germline CDR1 reads GTSNPN; CDR2 reads SVGIG (reference sequence). CDR3 in amino acids: CGGTSGNYYNEQFF. The DNA for the CDR3 is TGTGGTGGGACTAGCGGGAACTACTACAATGAGCAGTTCTTC.

The rearrangement joins TRBV28 to TRBJ2-5; 7 bases are a match to TRBD1. The CDR3 runs to 16 residues. Unmatched junction bases numbered 5, after V lost 1 base and J lost 0 bases. The germline CDR1 and CDR2 sequences are MDHEN and SYDVKM. CDR3 amino acids: CASSLSPTGYQETQYF. CDR3 nucleotides: TGTGCCAGCAGTTTATCGCCGACAGGGTACCAAGAGACCCAGTACTTC.

V and J are TRBV4-3 and TRBJ2-7, with D possibly matching TRBD2 (6 bases). Germline loops: CDR1 LGHNA, CDR2 YSLEER. V gave up 0 bases and J gave up 5 bases, with 14 bases separating them. This CDR3 contains 15 residues. The CDR3 DNA is TGCGCCAGCAGCCAAGACGGTCTAGCGATCAACGAGCAGTACTTC. It translates to CASSQDGLAINEQYF.

The V gene is TRBV9, the J gene TRBJ1-2; no reliable D call. Per the germline V gene, CDR1 is SGDLS and CDR2 is YYNGEE. This CDR3 region has 12 residues. The V and J ends lost 0 bases and 9 bases respectively, with 9 bases between them. The CDR3 region is CASSVDQRRYTF. The DNA of the CDR3 is TGTGCCAGCAGCGTAGATCAGCGGCGCTACACCTTC.

The gene calls are TRBV14 and TRBJ1-4; D gene unclear. The germline V gene has CDR1 SGHDN and CDR2 FVKESK. V was cut by 4 bases and J by 0 bases, with 6 bases left in between. The CDR3 is 14 amino acids. In DNA, the CDR3 is TGTGCCAGCAGCCCAGGCTCAACTAATGAAAAACTGTTTTTT. It specifies CASSPGSTNEKLFF. Complete variable domain (other parts from reference TRBV14 and TRBJ1-4): EAGVTQFPSHSVIEKGQTVTLRCDPISGHDNLYWYRRVMGKEIKFLLHFVKESKQDESGMPNNRFLAERTGGTYSTLKVQPAELEDSGVYFCASSPGSTNEKLFFGSGTQLSVL.

The chain has TRBV25-1 and TRBJ2-7; 7 nucleotides match TRBD1. The V gene's germline CDR1 is MGHDK and CDR2 SYGVNS. V lost 0 bases and J lost 5; bases outside the gene matches: 10. This CDR3 contains 16 residues. The CDR3 DNA reads as TGTGCCAGCAGTGAATATAGCCGACAGGGCACCAACGAGCAGTACTTC. Translation: CASSEYSRQGTNEQYF.

This rearrangement joins TRBV4-1 to TRBJ2-3; tentatively, D is TRBD2 (6 bases). Germline CDR1 reads MGHRA; CDR2 reads YSYEKL. The V and J ends lost 2 bases and 0 bases respectively, with 12 bases between them. The CDR3 spans 16 residues. DNA of the CDR3: TGCGCCAGCAGCCAAATCCGCGGGGTGAGCACAGATACGCAGTATTTT. It codes for CASSQIRGVSTDTQYF.

The CDR3 DNA reads TGTGCCAGTAGTATTACGGACAGGGGAGGGCAGACCCAGTACTTC. It codes for CASSITDRGGQTQYF. The chain couples TRBV19 to TRBJ2-5, with 9 nucleotides matching TRBD1. The germline CDR1 and CDR2 sequences are LNHDA and SQIVND (reference sequence). This CDR3 spans 15 amino acids. J was trimmed by 6 bases and V by 3 bases; bases with no gene match: 8.

The rearrangement links TRBV12-5 to TRBJ2-2, with D possibly TRBD2 on 6 matching bases. Germline CDR1 is LGHNT and CDR2 is FRNRAP. The V end lost 6 bases, the J end lost 5 bases, and 22 bases lay between the germline ends. This CDR3 has 17 residues. The CDR3 protein is CASGPPGLVPVTGELFF. DNA for the CDR3: TGTGCTAGTGGCCCCCCGGGACTCGTACCAGTTACCGGGGAGCTGTTTTTT. The full variable domain, its missing parts supplied by reference TRBV12-5 and TRBJ2-2, is DARVTQTPRHKVTEMGQEVTMRCQPILGHNTVFWYRQTMMQGLELLAYFRNRAPLDDSGMPKDRFSAEMPDATLATLKIQPSEPRDSAVYFCASGPPGLVPVTGELFFGEGSRLTVL.

The rearrangement uses TRBV5-8 and TRBJ1-5; D unclear. The CDR3 sequence is 14 residues long. V gave up 0 bases and J gave up 0 bases, with 4 bases separating them. Germline CDR1 is SGHTS and CDR2 is YDEGEE. Here the CDR3 DNA reads TGTGCCAGCAGCTTGGTCTATAGCAATCAGCCCCAGCATTTT. Protein: CASSLVYSNQPQHF.